The T cell receptor (beta chain) under discussion was sequenced for a study of T-cell reconstitution after alpha-beta-depleted transplantation in children. Study-wide findings and caveats: Diversity of TCRbeta at day 60 was high in some patients, arising from surviving recipient T cells and thymic progenitors.

A few counts support this clonotype. Its antigen is as yet unknown. The J segment lost 6 bases and the V segment lost 6 bases, leaving 8 bases of the junction unmatched. The CDR3 contains 14 residues. Researchers prepared the TCRbeta library using unique molecular identifiers, the study reports. TCRdb analysed the PCR reads with MiXCR anew, one entry per CDR3 protein. The table records a few hundred thousand distinct CDR3 sequences, around 27% of them present only once. This sequence joins TRBV12-3 or TRBV12-4 and TRBJ2-1, with 7 bases identical to TRBD2. The clonotype was recovered from a boy younger than two with Wiskott-Aldrich syndrome, due to receive a stem cell transplant. Sequenced material: PBMCs, taken before TCRalphabeta/CD19-depleted stem cell transplant. CDR3 DNA sequence: TGTGCCAGCAGAGCCGGGACGGGGGGCAATGAGCAGTTCTTC. Its translation is CASRAGTGGNEQFF.